This TCR beta chain comes out of a study of T cell repertoires in cytomegalovirus infection (dated by TCRdb to the late 2010s). Context from the whole study: Donor HLA type was relevant to the analysis, because carriage of CMV infection together with the matching HLA type was indicated by public TCR beta signatures. The paper's findings and limits, for the study overall: Carriers of CMV infection plus the relevant HLA type were discriminated by the cumulative frequency of public TCR beta family members in the study cohort and in an independent approximately 350-donor cohort. In the ex vivo response, HLA-C-restricted CMV-specific TCR beta clonotypes were dominant, and in two of eight donors the single most frequent clonotype came from this HLA-C-restricted group.

This clonotype was seen at least ten times. The antigen it binds to is not known. Per-base quality was not reported, and no clone a single base away is much larger than it. The instrument was an Illumina HiSeq 1500. TCRdb reanalyzed the raw reads on its own, using fastp at Q25 for trimming and MiXCR for clone calling, and kept in-frame beta chains. Every entry covers one CDR3 protein and lists the most common genes and DNA from its rows. This sample gives 170,000 or so distinct CDR3 sequences in total; approximately 15% of them show up just once. The ten largest account for 25% to 30% of the sample. V lost 6 bases and J lost 0 bases, and the count of bases not matched to a germline gene is 0. The CDR3 holds 13 amino acids from the cysteine to the phenylalanine. The CDR3 DNA has 39 bases and is translated from base 1. Looking up the germline V gene (reference sequence) yields CDR1 LNHDA and CDR2 SQIVND.

Recombination connected TRBV19 to TRBJ2-3; 7 of the junction bases match TRBD2. The TCR comes from a human donor in good health (CMV status not recorded). Some clones in this sample may be carry-over from other donors' samples. The sequenced sample was PBMCs. The DNA sequence reads TGTGCCAGTAGCGGGGGGAGCACAGATACGCAGTATTTT. Translated, this gives CASSGGSTDTQYF.